Sequencing of this T cell receptor beta chain was carried out in a study of cytomegalovirus exposure and HLA in healthy donors. This CDR3 comprises 16 residues. The germline gives CDR1 KGHSH, CDR2 LQKENI. The junction had 6 bases not matched to a gene; V was cut back by 2 bases and J by 5 bases. Findings and limits, study-wide: The majority of TCR sequences were rare, yet some public TCRs appeared in many donors.

Worth noting for this clone: No antigen is known for it.

Generated by immunoSEQ multiplex PCR, the TCRdb table keeps only in-frame clones and is missing some. The sample carries roughly 77,000 clones, roughly 96% recorded once. The sequence was obtained from a woman aged 18-29 years in good health and CMV-seronegative. J is TRBJ1-4 and V is TRBV18; the match to TRBD1 covers 9 bases. Input material: PBMCs. The CDR3 region is CASSPTTDRGNEKLFF. The DNA of the CDR3 is TGTGCCAGCTCACCAACCACTGACAGGGGGAATGAAAAACTGTTTTTT.